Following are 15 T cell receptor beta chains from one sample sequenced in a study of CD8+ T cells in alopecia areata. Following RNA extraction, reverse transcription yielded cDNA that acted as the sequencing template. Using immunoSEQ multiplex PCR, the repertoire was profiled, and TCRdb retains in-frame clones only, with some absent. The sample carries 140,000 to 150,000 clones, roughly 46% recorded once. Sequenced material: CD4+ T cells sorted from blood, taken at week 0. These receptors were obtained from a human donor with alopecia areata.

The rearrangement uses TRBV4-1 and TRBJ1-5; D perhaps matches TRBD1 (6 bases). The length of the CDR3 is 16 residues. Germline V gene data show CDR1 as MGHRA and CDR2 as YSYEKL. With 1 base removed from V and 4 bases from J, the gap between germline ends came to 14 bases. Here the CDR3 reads CASSQGPAGANQPQHF. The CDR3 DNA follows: TGCGCCAGCAGCCAAGGTCCGGCAGGGGCTAATCAGCCCCAGCATTTT.

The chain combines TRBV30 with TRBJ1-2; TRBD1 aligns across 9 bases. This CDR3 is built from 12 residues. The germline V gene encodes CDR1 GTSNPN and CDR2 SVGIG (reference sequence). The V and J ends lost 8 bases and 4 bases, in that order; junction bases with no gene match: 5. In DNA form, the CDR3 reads TGTGCCGCCACAGGGGGCCGCTATGGCTACACCTTC. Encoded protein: CAATGGRYGYTF.

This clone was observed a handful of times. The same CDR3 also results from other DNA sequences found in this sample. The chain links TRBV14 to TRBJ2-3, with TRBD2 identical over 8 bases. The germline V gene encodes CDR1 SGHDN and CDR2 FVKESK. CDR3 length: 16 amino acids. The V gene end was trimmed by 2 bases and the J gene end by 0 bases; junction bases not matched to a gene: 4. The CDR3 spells CASSQNTGGSTDTQYF. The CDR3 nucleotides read TGTGCCAGCAGCCAAAATACGGGAGGGAGCACAGATACGCAGTATTTT.

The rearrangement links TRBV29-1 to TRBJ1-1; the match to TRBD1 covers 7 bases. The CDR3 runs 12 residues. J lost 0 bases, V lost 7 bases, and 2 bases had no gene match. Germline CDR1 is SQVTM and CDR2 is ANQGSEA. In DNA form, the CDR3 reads TGCAGCGCGGGACAGATGAACACTGAAGCTTTCTTT. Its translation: CSAGQMNTEAFF.

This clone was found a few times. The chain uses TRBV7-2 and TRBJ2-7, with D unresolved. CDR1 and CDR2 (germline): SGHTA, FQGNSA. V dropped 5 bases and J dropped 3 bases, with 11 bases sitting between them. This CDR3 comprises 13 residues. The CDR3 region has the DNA TGTGCCAGCAGCCGCGGATCATACTACGAGCAGTACTTC. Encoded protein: CASSRGSYYEQYF.

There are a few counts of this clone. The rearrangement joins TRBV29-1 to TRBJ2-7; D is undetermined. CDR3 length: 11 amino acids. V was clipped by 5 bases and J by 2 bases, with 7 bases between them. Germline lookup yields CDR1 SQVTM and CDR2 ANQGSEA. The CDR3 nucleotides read TGCAGCGTTTATAAGACCTACGAGCAGTACTTC. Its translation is CSVYKTYEQYF.

CDR3 coding DNA: TGCAGCGTTGACTCCCTCCGGGGGGGGAACGGGCAGTTCTTC. It is translated as CSVDSLRGGNGQFF. This chain links TRBV29-1 with TRBJ2-1, with 8 bases fitting TRBD2. The trim removed 3 bases at V and 12 bases at J, leaving 13 bases unmatched. CDR1 and CDR2 (germline): SQVTM, ANQGSEA. This CDR3 is 14 amino acids long.

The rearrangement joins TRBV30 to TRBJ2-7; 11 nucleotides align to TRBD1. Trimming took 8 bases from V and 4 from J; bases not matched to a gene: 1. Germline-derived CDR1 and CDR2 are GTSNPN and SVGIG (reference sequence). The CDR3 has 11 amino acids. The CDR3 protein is CAGQGAYEQYF. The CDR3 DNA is TGTGCCGGACAGGGGGCGTACGAGCAGTACTTC.

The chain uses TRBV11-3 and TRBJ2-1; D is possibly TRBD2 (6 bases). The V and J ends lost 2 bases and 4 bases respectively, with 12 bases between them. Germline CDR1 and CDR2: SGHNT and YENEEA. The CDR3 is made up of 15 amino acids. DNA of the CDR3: TGTGCCAGCAGCTTACCCAGCGGGCCGTACAATGAGCAGTTCTTC. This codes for CASSLPSGPYNEQFF.

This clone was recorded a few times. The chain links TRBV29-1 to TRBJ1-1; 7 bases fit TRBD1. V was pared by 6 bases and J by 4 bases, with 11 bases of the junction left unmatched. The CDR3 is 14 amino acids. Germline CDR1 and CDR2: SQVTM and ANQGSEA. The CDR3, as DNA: TGCAGCGTGATACAGGGGCGGGAGAGCACTGAAGCTTTCTTT. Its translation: CSVIQGRESTEAFF.

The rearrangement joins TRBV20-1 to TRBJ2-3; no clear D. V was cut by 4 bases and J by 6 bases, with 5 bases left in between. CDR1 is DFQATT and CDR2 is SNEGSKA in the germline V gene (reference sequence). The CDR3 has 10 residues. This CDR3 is CSANEDTQYF. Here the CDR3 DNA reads TGCAGTGCTAACGAGGATACGCAGTATTTT.

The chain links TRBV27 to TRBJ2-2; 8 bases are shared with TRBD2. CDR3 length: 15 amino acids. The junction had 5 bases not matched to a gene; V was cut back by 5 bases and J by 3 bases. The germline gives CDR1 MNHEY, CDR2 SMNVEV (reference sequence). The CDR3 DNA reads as TGTGCCAGCAGTACCCCGGGGGGGGACACCGGGGAGCTGTTTTTT. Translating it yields CASSTPGGDTGELFF.

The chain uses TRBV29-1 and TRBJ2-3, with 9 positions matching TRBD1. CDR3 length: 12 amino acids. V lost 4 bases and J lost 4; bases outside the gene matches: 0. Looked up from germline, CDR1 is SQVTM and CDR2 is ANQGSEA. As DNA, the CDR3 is TGCAGCGTTGGGGACAGGGCAGATACGCAGTATTTT. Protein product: CSVGDRADTQYF.

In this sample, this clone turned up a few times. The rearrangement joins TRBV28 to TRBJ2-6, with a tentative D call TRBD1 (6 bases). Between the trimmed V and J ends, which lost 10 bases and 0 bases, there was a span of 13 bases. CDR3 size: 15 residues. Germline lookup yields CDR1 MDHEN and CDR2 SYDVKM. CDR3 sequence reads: CATTIGGSGANVLTF. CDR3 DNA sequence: TGTGCCACGACAATAGGGGGCTCTGGGGCCAACGTCCTGACTTTC.

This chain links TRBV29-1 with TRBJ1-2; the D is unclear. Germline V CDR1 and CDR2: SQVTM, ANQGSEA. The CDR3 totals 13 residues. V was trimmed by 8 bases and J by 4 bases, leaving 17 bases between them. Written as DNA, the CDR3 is TGCAGCACCCCACGGAGAGATACCTATGGCTACACCTTC. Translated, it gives CSTPRRDTYGYTF. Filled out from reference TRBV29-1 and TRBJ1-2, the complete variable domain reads SAVISQKPSRDICQRGTSLTIQCQVDSQVTMMFWYRQQPGQSLTLIATANQGSEATYESGFVIDKFPISRPNLTFSTLTVSNMSPEDSSIYLCSTPRRDTYGYTFGSGTRLTVV.